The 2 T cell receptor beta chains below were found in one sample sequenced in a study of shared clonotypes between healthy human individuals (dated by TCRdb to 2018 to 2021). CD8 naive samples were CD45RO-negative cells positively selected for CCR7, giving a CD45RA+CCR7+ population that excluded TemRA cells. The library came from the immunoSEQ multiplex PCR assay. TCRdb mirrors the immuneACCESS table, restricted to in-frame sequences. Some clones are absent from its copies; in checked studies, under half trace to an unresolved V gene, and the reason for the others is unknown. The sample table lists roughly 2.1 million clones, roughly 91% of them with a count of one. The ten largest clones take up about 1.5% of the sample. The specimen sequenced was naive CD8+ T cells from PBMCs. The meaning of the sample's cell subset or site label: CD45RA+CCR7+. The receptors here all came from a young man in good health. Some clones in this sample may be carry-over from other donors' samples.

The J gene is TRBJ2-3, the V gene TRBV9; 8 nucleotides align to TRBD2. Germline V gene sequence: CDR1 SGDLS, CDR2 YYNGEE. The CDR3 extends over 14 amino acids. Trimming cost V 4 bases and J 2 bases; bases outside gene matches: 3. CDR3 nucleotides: TGTGCCAGCAGCTTAGCGGGGTACACAGATACGCAGTATTTT. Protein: CASSLAGYTDTQYF.

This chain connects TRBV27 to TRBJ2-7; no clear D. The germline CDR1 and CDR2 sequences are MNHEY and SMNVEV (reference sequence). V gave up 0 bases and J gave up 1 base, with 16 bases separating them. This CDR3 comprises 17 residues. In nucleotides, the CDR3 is TGTGCCAGCAGTTTATCGGCCAATCGACTGGGGTCCTACGAGCAGTACTTC. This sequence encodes CASSLSANRLGSYEQYF.